This TCR beta chain was obtained from a study of cytomegalovirus exposure and HLA in healthy donors. The study ran its PCR with 60 Vbeta and 13 Jbeta primers. TCRdb's copy holds only in-frame clones and misses some; the assay was immunoSEQ multiplex PCR. The sample lists around 110,000 clones; roughly 74% were seen once. Germline CDR1 is MNHNY and CDR2 is SVGAGI (reference sequence). V lost 2 bases to trimming and J lost 6 bases; unmatched junction nucleotides: 5. The CDR3 is made up of 15 amino acids. This TCR was recovered from a woman aged 25 to 45 in good health and CMV-seronegative. The chain links TRBV6-6 to TRBJ2-4; 9 nucleotides match TRBD1. The sequenced material came from PBMCs. The chain's CDR3 is CASSYEGQGTNIQYF. CDR3 sequence (DNA): TGTGCCAGCAGTTACGAAGGACAGGGGACAAACATTCAGTACTTC.